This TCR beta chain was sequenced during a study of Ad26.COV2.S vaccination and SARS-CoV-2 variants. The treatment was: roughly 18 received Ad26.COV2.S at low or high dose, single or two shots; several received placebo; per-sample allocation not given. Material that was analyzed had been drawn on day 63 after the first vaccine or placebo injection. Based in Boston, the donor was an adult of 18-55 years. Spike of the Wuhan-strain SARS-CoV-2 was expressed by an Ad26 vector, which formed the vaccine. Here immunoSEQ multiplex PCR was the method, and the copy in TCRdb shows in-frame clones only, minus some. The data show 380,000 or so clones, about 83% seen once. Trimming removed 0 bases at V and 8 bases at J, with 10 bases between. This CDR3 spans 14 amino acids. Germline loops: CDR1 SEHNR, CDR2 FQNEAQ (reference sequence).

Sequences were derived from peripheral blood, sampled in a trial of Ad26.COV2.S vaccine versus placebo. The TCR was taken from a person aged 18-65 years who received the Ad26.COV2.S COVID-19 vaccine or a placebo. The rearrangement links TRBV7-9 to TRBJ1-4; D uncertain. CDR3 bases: TGTGCCAGCAGCTTAGCGACGAGAGGAGAAAAACTGTTTTTT. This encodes CASSLATRGEKLFF.